Listed here is a single TCR beta chain. Its antigen is as yet unknown. Sequenced by immunoSEQ multiplex PCR; TCRdb stores in-frame clones only, minus some. The table includes about 120,000 clones, roughly nine tenths detected once. The sample is drawn from a study of T cell responses to AZD1222 COVID-19 vaccine. Overall study: It was second doses at about 4 or about 12 weeks that were pooled.

Trimming took off 0 bases at V and 4 bases at J, with 10 bases between the two ends. The CDR3 consists of 14 residues. CDR1 and CDR2 from the germline V gene are LGHNA and YSLEER. Study-wide results and caveats: Repertoires were collected only later (after the peak T cell response had occurred). Females outnumbered males among donors, who were mostly white British; clonal diversity was possibly underestimated. Spike-specific TCRs gained breadth and depth after people received two AZD1222 doses.

The chain carries TRBV4-3 and TRBJ2-7, with D perhaps TRBD2 (6 bases). The source material was peripheral blood, sampled on day 0 of AZD1222 vaccination. The sequence derives from an adult in good health. CDR3 bases: TGCGCCAGCAGCCAAGATCTGGGGACTTACGAGCAGTACTTC. This encodes CASSQDLGTYEQYF.